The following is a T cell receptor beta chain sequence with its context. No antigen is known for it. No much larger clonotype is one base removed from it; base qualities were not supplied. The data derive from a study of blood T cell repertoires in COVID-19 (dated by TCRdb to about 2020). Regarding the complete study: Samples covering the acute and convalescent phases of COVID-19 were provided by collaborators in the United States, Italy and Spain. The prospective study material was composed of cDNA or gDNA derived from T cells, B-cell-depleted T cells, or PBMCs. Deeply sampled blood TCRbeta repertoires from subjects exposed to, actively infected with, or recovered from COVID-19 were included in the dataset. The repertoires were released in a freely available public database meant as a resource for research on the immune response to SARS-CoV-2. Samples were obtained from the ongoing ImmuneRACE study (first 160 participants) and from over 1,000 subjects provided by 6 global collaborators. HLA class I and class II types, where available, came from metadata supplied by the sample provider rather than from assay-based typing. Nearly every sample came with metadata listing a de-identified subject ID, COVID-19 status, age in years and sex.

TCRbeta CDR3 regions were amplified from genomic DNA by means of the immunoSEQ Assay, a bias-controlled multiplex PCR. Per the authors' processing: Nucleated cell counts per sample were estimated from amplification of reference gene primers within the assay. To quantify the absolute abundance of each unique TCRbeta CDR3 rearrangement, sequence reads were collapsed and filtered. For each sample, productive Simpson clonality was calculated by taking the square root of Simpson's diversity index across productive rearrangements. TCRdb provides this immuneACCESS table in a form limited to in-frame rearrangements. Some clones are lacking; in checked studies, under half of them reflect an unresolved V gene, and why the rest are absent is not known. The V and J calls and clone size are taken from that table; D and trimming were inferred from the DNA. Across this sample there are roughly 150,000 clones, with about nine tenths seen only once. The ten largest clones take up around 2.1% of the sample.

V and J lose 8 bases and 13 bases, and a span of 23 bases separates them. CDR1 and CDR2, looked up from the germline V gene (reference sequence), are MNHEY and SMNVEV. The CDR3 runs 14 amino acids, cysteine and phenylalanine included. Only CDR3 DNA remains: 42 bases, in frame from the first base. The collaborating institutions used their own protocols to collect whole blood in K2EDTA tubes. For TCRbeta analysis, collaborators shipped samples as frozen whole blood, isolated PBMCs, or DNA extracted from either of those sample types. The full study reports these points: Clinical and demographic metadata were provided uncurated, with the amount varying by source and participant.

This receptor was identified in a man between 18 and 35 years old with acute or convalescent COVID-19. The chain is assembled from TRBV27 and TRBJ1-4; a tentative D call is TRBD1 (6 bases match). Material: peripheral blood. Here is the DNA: TGTGCCAGCGCGATCTGGGACACCCAGTGGGTACTGTTTTTT. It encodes CASAIWDTQWVLFF.